These 3 T cell receptor beta chains share one sample of origin, sequenced in a study of OX40 agonist ivuxolimab in advanced cancers. This table comes from immunoSEQ multiplex PCR, and its TCRdb copy is limited to in-frame clones, with some not included. The sample includes about 80,000 clones, nearly 95% seen only once; the top ten take 11%. Here the sequenced sample was CD4+ or CD8+ T cells sorted from blood, taken in a trial of the OX40 agonist ivuxolimab. Every receptor here comes from an adult with an advanced solid tumor such as melanoma, head and neck, liver or kidney cancer.

V usage is TRBV27 and J usage is TRBJ1-3; no clear D. CDR3 length equals 13 residues. V was pared by 5 bases and J by 0 bases, with 5 bases between. Germline lookup yields CDR1 MNHEY and CDR2 SMNVEV (reference sequence). The CDR3 loop is CASSIGSGNTIYF. CDR3 DNA sequence: TGTGCCAGCAGTATTGGCTCTGGAAACACCATATATTTT.

This sequence joins TRBV19 and TRBJ1-2; D is unresolved. The V end was cut by 8 bases, the J end by 1 base, with 11 bases between. The CDR3 runs to 13 residues. Germline V lookup: CDR1 LNHDA, CDR2 SQIVND (reference sequence). CDR3 sequence (DNA): TGTGCCAGTGGTGCAGCATATAACTATGGCTACACCTTC. It codes for CASGAAYNYGYTF.

This chain uses TRBV13 with TRBJ2-7, with 8 bases fitting TRBD2. Unmatched junction bases numbered 3, after V lost 5 bases and J lost 0 bases. CDR1 is PRHDT and CDR2 is FYEKMQ in the germline V gene (reference sequence). The CDR3 has 14 amino acids. The CDR3 sequence is CASSPGGISYEQYF. Written as DNA, the CDR3 is TGTGCCAGCAGCCCGGGGGGGATCTCCTACGAGCAGTACTTC.